The clone carrying this T cell receptor (beta chain) has a handful of counts. Looked up from germline, CDR1 is SEHNR and CDR2 is FQNEAQ (reference sequence). Deletions cut 4 bases from V and 0 bases from J, with 7 bases between. The CDR3 totals 13 residues. TCRdb independently ran MiXCR on the RT-PCR reads; one entry per CDR3 protein. The repertoire holds hundreds of thousands of distinct CDR3 sequences, around 14% seen once, with roughly 3.9% in the top ten. The rearrangement joins TRBV7-9 to TRBJ2-7, with no clear D. The sample comprised memory CD4+ T cells from blood. This receptor was identified in a female donor in good health, serving as a healthy control. CDR3 residues: CASSYRISYEQYF. The CDR3 DNA sequence: TGTGCCAGCAGCTACCGGATCTCCTACGAGCAGTACTTC. Drawing the rest from reference TRBV7-9 and TRBJ2-7, the complete variable domain is DTGVSQNPRHKITKRGQNVTFRCDPISEHNRLYWYRQTLGQGPEFLTYFQNEAQLEKSRLLSDRFSAERPKGSFSTLEIQRTEQGDSAMYLCASSYRISYEQYFGPGTRLTVT.